The present TCR beta chain was sequenced within a study of T-cell memory formation after mild COVID-19. The CDR3 length is 14 residues. Trimming took 4 bases from V and 9 from J, leaving 17 bases between them. CDR1 is SGHRS and CDR2 is YFSETQ in the germline V gene. Note on this clonotype: Antigen: not known.

TCRdb ran MiXCR on the 5' RACE reads and lists one entry per CDR3 protein. The sample contains around 180,000 distinct CDR3 sequences, about a fifth of which appear only once. Study conclusions and caveats: Pre-infection memory already had some responding clones, implying cross-reactive memory joined. Among clones contracting day 15 to 85, CD4/CD8 was balanced, whereas later expanders leaned CD4+.

J is TRBJ2-1 and V is TRBV5-1; the D gene could be TRBD1 or TRBD2 (5 bases each). The sample comprised PBMCs or a T cell subset sorted from them (not recorded which). This receptor was taken from a young man who had mild COVID-19 (a few samples of this study predate the infection). Cell type and time point are not known. CDR3 residues: CASSPGTAALEQFF. CDR3 in DNA: TGCGCCAGCAGCCCCGGGACGGCGGCCCTTGAGCAGTTCTTC.